Following are 32 T cell receptor beta chains from one sample sequenced in a study of shared clonotypes between healthy human individuals. Generated by immunoSEQ multiplex PCR, the TCRdb table keeps only in-frame clones and is missing some. The sample includes 850,000 to 1,200,000 clones, roughly 70% of them seen just once. The sequencing sample was made of memory CD4+ T cells sorted from blood. Subset of the sample: CD45RA-negative fraction. These receptors all come from a man between 18 and 35 years old in good health.

About this clone itself: This specimen includes other DNA sequences encoding the same CDR3. The genes are TRBV5-1 and TRBJ2-5, with D possibly being TRBD2 (5 bases). Per germline, CDR1 SGHRS and CDR2 YFSETQ. CDR3 length: 14 amino acids. V was clipped by 3 bases and J by 4 bases, with 13 bases between them. Here the CDR3 DNA reads TGCGCCAGCAGCTCTGGGAGAGGGAGAGAGACCCAGTACTTC. Translating it yields CASSSGRGRETQYF.

A word on this clone: It may be a read error: a sequence one base away is much more abundant. V is TRBV27 and J is TRBJ1-3; D is undetermined. V was shortened by 3 bases and J by 0 bases, with 3 bases between the two germline ends. Per the germline V gene, CDR1 is MNHEY and CDR2 is SMNVEV (reference sequence). The CDR3 runs 13 residues. CDR3 in DNA: TGTGCCAGCAGTTTCAGCTCTGGAAACACCATATATTTT. Protein sequence: CASSFSSGNTIYF.

The chain combines TRBV11-2 with TRBJ1-3; TRBD1 might be the D (6 bases). The CDR3 runs 15 residues. V was pared by 5 bases and J by 0 bases, with 11 bases between. Germline CDR1 reads SGHAT; CDR2 reads FQNNGV. The CDR3 spells CASSRTGSSGNTIYF. The CDR3 nucleotides are TGTGCCAGCAGCAGAACAGGGTCCTCTGGAAACACCATATATTTT.

For this clone: The sample contains more than one DNA sequence encoding this CDR3. The chain links TRBV10-3 to TRBJ2-5; D is unresolved. V lost 1 base and J 5 bases, leaving 5 bases between the germline ends. The CDR3 contains 12 residues. From germline, CDR1 is ENHRY and CDR2 SYGVKD. The CDR3 here is CAISELGETQYF. As DNA, the CDR3 is TGTGCCATCAGTGAGTTGGGTGAGACCCAGTACTTC.

V gene TRBV7-3 combines with J gene TRBJ2-1; a possible D gene is TRBD2 (5 bases). CDR3 length: 16 residues. The germline V gene encodes CDR1 SGHTA and CDR2 FQGTGA. The ends were cut back, 0 bases at V and 3 bases at J, with 12 bases in the middle. CDR3 sequence: CASSLTSSSVYNEQFF. The CDR3 nucleotides are TGTGCCAGCAGCTTAACGTCTAGCTCAGTCTACAATGAGCAGTTCTTC.

A single count supports this clone. V usage is TRBV2 and J usage is TRBJ1-4; D remains unclear. This CDR3 region has 14 residues. Deletions cut 2 bases from V and 0 bases from J, with 4 bases between. CDR1 and CDR2 (germline): SNHLY, FYNNEI. Written as DNA, the CDR3 is TGTGCCAGCAGTGAACAGTCAACTAATGAAAAACTGTTTTTT. This gives the protein CASSEQSTNEKLFF. Together with reference TRBV2 and TRBJ1-4, the CDR3 gives the full variable domain: EPEVTQTPSHQVTQMGQEVILRCVPISNHLYFYWYRQILGQKVEFLVSFYNNEISEKSEIFDDQFSVERPDGSNFTLKIRSTKLEDSAMYFCASSEQSTNEKLFFGSGTQLSVL.

The V call is TRBV6-1, the J call TRBJ2-3, with 9 nucleotides matching TRBD2. The V gene end was trimmed by 3 bases and the J gene end by 4 bases; junction bases not matched to a gene: 8. This CDR3 has 16 residues. Germline V gives CDR1 MNHNS, CDR2 SASEGT. In DNA form, the CDR3 reads TGTGCCAGCAGTGAGACGAGCGGGGGGTCAGCAGATACGCAGTATTTT. Its protein is CASSETSGGSADTQYF.

The rearrangement links TRBV6-1 to TRBJ1-1, with D perhaps TRBD1 (5 bases). Germline assignment: CDR1 MNHNS and CDR2 SASEGT. The CDR3 loop spans 13 amino acids. Trimming shortened V by 8 bases and J by 9 bases, and 19 bases separated the two germline ends. CDR3 sequence: CASLIPGTTKAFF. CDR3 bases: TGTGCCAGCTTGATTCCCGGGACGACTAAAGCTTTCTTT.

The chain employs TRBV10-3 and TRBJ2-3, with 8 bases fitting TRBD1. Germline V lookup: CDR1 ENHRY, CDR2 SYGVKD. V trimming: 6 bases; J trimming: 6 bases; junction bases outside the gene matches: 14. The CDR3 has 16 residues. The CDR3 loop is CAIRTGTGAYGDTQYF. CDR3 coding DNA: TGTGCCATCAGGACCGGGACAGGTGCCTACGGGGATACGCAGTATTTT.

The chain combines TRBV6-1 with TRBJ2-3; TRBD1 aligns across 11 bases. Germline V lookup: CDR1 MNHNS, CDR2 SASEGT. The CDR3 is 15 amino acids. V dropped 7 bases and J dropped 4; count of bases not matched to a gene: 7. CDR3 loop: CASTGRDRGADTQYF. The CDR3 DNA reads TGTGCCAGCACCGGCCGGGACAGGGGGGCAGATACGCAGTATTTT.

The genes are TRBV4-1 and TRBJ1-2; D ambiguous. The V and J ends lost 0 bases and 4 bases respectively, with 9 bases between them. This CDR3 region has 14 residues. The V gene's germline CDR1 is MGHRA and CDR2 YSYEKL. CDR3 loop: CASSQDGGVYGYTF. In nucleotides, the CDR3 is TGCGCCAGCAGCCAAGATGGCGGCGTCTATGGCTACACCTTC.

The chain uses TRBV30 and TRBJ1-1; D call uncertain. CDR3 length equals 14 residues. The V gene's germline CDR1 is GTSNPN and CDR2 SVGIG (reference sequence). V lost 0 bases, J lost 3 bases, and 11 bases lay in between. The CDR3 nucleotides are TGTGCCTGGAGTGTACTCGGGGAGGACACTGAAGCTTTCTTT. This codes for CAWSVLGEDTEAFF. Filled out from reference TRBV30 and TRBJ1-1, the complete variable domain reads SQTIHQWPATLVQPVGSPLSLECTVEGTSNPNLYWYRQAAGRGLQLLFYSVGIGQISSEVPQNLSASRPQDRQFILSSKKLLLSDSGFYLCAWSVLGEDTEAFFGQGTRLTVV.

Remarks on this clone: Other DNA sequences in this sample translate to the same CDR3. This sequence joins TRBV19 and TRBJ1-1; D is unresolved. The V gene lost 4 bases and the J gene lost 4 bases, with 13 bases spanning the gap. Germline-derived CDR1 and CDR2 are LNHDA and SQIVND (reference sequence). This CDR3 comprises 14 residues. This CDR3 is CASSTTGGGTEAFF. The CDR3 nucleotides are TGTGCCAGTAGTACCACGGGTGGAGGCACTGAAGCTTTCTTT.

The genes are TRBV7-6 and TRBJ2-3; maybe TRBD1 (6 bases). Trimming pared 1 base from V and 4 bases from J, leaving 9 bases between. Germline V CDR1 and CDR2: SGHVS, FNYEAQ. The CDR3 consists of 14 residues. The CDR3 bases are TGTGCCAGCAGCTTAGGACAGGAATCAGATACGCAGTATTTT. This encodes CASSLGQESDTQYF.

This chain links TRBV4-3 with TRBJ2-1; 11 nucleotides match TRBD2. CDR3 length: 17 residues. Germline CDR1 LGHNA, CDR2 YSLEER. Trimming at V came to 1 base and at J to 6 bases, leaving 8 bases not matched to a gene. CDR3 DNA sequence: TGCGCCAGCAGCCAAGTTCCTACTAGCGGGAGCTTCAATGAGCAGTTCTTC. Protein: CASSQVPTSGSFNEQFF.

As to this clone: Other DNA sequences in the sample encode the same CDR3. This chain uses TRBV29-1 with TRBJ2-7; D gene uncertain. Trimming removed 5 bases at V and 0 bases at J, with 8 bases between. In germline, CDR1 is SQVTM, CDR2 ANQGSEA. The CDR3 totals 12 residues. The CDR3 sequence: CSVNSGSYEQYF. DNA of the CDR3: TGCAGCGTTAATAGTGGCTCCTACGAGCAGTACTTC.

This clone was counted a single time. This rearrangement joins TRBV18 to TRBJ2-1; no clear D. CDR1 and CDR2 from the germline V gene are KGHSH and LQKENI. The CDR3 spans 11 residues. V was cut by 3 bases and J by 9 bases, with 6 bases left in between. CDR3 nucleotides: TGTGCCAGCTCACCTAATACTGAGCAGTTCTTC. Its protein is CASSPNTEQFF.

This clone was seen a few times. V usage is TRBV7-9 and J usage is TRBJ2-7; 8 bases are a match to TRBD1. The ends lost 5 bases at V and 6 bases at J; junction bases unmatched: 12. Germline loops: CDR1 SEHNR, CDR2 FQNEAQ (reference sequence). The length of the CDR3 is 15 residues. In DNA form, the CDR3 reads TGTGCCAGCAGCCCCCCGAGACAGGGGTTTGGCGAGCAGTACTTC. This encodes CASSPPRQGFGEQYF.

The rearrangement links TRBV7-9 to TRBJ2-3; D not resolved. Germline CDR1 reads SEHNR; CDR2 reads FQNEAQ (reference sequence). V dropped 5 bases and J dropped 2 bases, with 11 bases sitting between them. The CDR3 totals 14 residues. The CDR3 spells CASSPSSFTDTQYF. The CDR3 nucleotides are TGTGCCAGCAGCCCCTCTAGTTTCACAGATACGCAGTATTTT.

This clone has more than one count but fewer than ten. V is TRBV2 and J is TRBJ2-5; the D gene is possibly TRBD1 (7 bases). Trimming took off 10 bases at V and 1 base at J, with 16 bases between the two ends. CDR3 length equals 14 residues. Germline loops: CDR1 SNHLY, CDR2 FYNNEI. The CDR3 loop is CATEAGTVQETQYF. Written as DNA, the CDR3 is TGTGCCACAGAGGCGGGGACAGTCCAAGAGACCCAGTACTTC.

The CDR3 coding sequence is TGTGCCAGCAGCTCACGACAGGGGGCTGGGGATGAGCAGTTCTTC. Translation gives CASSSRQGAGDEQFF. The chain links TRBV7-2 to TRBJ2-1; 10 bases align to TRBD1. The junction had 8 bases not matched to a gene; V was cut back by 4 bases and J by 8 bases. Germline loops: CDR1 SGHTA, CDR2 FQGNSA. The CDR3 loop spans 15 amino acids.

In this sample, this clone turned up once. The V gene is TRBV5-6, the J gene TRBJ2-3; D gene ambiguous. The germline CDR1 and CDR2 sequences are SGHDT and YYEEEE. The CDR3 is 15 residues long. V was pared by 4 bases and J by 4 bases, with 16 bases between. CDR3 sequence: CASSHTSAAADTQYF. The CDR3, as DNA: TGTGCCAGCAGCCATACCTCCGCGGCGGCAGATACGCAGTATTTT. Based on the CDR3 plus reference TRBV5-6 and TRBJ2-3, the full variable domain is DAGVTQSPTHLIKTRGQQVTLRCSPKSGHDTVSWYQQALGQGPQFIFQYYEEEERQRGNFPDRFSGHQFPNYSSELNVNALLLGDSALYLCASSHTSAAADTQYFGPGTRLTVL.

The chain has TRBV5-1 and TRBJ2-2; tentatively, D is TRBD2 (6 bases). CDR3 size: 14 residues. The V gene's germline CDR1 is SGHRS and CDR2 YFSETQ. Trimming pared 3 bases from V and 5 bases from J, leaving 11 bases between. Written as DNA, the CDR3 is TGCGCCAGCAGCTCAACTAGCTATACCGGGGAGCTGTTTTTT. It yields the protein CASSSTSYTGELFF.

CDR3 sequence: CASRSGTANTEAFF. Written as DNA, the CDR3 is TGCGCCAGCAGAAGCGGGACAGCCAACACTGAAGCTTTCTTT. This sequence joins TRBV10-2 and TRBJ1-1; 7 bases are shared with TRBD1. The V segment lost 6 bases and the J segment 2 bases; nucleotides outside the gene matches: 6. CDR1 is WSHSY, CDR2 SAAADI, per germline. This CDR3 region has 14 residues.

The chain links TRBV5-1 to TRBJ2-5; D gene uncertain. The better agreement between TRBJ2-7 and the DNA end casts doubt on the J call. Germline V gene lookup returns CDR1 SGHRS and CDR2 YFSETQ. CDR3 length equals 14 residues. CDR3 amino acids: CASSLEWGNYEQYF. The CDR3 DNA reads as TGCGCCAGCAGCTTGGAGTGGGGTAACTACGAGCAGTACTTC.

This clone turned up a few times. The genes are TRBV7-2 and TRBJ1-6; 7 bases agree with TRBD1. The CDR3 loop spans 19 amino acids. The junction had 15 bases not matched to a gene; V was cut back by 5 bases and J by 2 bases. Germline V CDR1 and CDR2: SGHTA, FQGNSA. CDR3 bases: TGTGCCAGCAGCCGCCGGGACAGCGGATTCAGCGCCTATAATTCACCCCTCCACTTT. Amino acid sequence: CASSRRDSGFSAYNSPLHF.

V usage is TRBV10-3 and J usage is TRBJ2-7, with D maybe TRBD1 (5 bases). CDR3 size: 15 residues. Between the trimmed V and J ends, which lost 0 bases and 7 bases, there was a span of 16 bases. Germline CDR1 reads ENHRY; CDR2 reads SYGVKD. For the CDR3, the DNA is TGTGCCATCAGTGAGTCCTCTAGGGGCGTTGAAGAGCAGTACTTC. Amino acid sequence: CAISESSRGVEEQYF.

The chain links TRBV27 to TRBJ1-2, with unresolved D. Per the germline V gene, CDR1 is MNHEY and CDR2 is SMNVEV (reference sequence). The CDR3 is 13 amino acids. V lost 6 bases and J lost 4, with 12 bases in between. The CDR3 DNA follows: TGTGCCAGCAGACAAAACAGCGCCTATGGCTACACCTTC. It codes for CASRQNSAYGYTF.

The chain joins TRBV7-2 to TRBJ2-3; D not certain. This CDR3 contains 13 residues. Germline values: CDR1 SGHTA, CDR2 FQGNSA. V was clipped by 1 base and J by 1 base, with 3 bases between them. The CDR3, as DNA: TGTGCCAGCAGCTTAGACGGCACAGATACGCAGTATTTT. Amino acid sequence: CASSLDGTDTQYF.

The chain links TRBV5-1 to TRBJ1-3; D is unclear. From germline, CDR1 is SGHRS and CDR2 YFSETQ. The V and J ends lost 4 bases and 0 bases respectively, with 11 bases between them. CDR3 length: 15 residues. The CDR3 here is CASSPERGSGNTIYF. The CDR3 DNA reads as TGCGCCAGCAGCCCAGAACGGGGCTCTGGAAACACCATATATTTT.

The V gene is TRBV28, the J gene TRBJ2-6; 10 bases are shared with TRBD2. J gave up 3 bases and V 6 bases, and 11 bases lay outside the gene matches. The CDR3 is 18 residues long. Germline values: CDR1 MDHEN, CDR2 SYDVKM. In nucleotides, the CDR3 is TGTGCCAGCAGCACCCCTCAGCGGGGGGGCGGTGGGGCCAACGTCCTGACTTTC. As protein: CASSTPQRGGGGANVLTF.

CDR3 in amino acids: CSVDETRSSTQYF. For the CDR3, the DNA is TGCAGCGTTGACGAGACTAGAAGTAGTACGCAGTATTTT. The V gene is TRBV29-1, the J gene TRBJ2-3, with a possible D match to TRBD2 (6 bases). The V end lost 3 bases, the J end lost 8 bases, and 15 bases lay between the germline ends. The CDR3 consists of 13 residues. The germline V gene has CDR1 SQVTM and CDR2 ANQGSEA.